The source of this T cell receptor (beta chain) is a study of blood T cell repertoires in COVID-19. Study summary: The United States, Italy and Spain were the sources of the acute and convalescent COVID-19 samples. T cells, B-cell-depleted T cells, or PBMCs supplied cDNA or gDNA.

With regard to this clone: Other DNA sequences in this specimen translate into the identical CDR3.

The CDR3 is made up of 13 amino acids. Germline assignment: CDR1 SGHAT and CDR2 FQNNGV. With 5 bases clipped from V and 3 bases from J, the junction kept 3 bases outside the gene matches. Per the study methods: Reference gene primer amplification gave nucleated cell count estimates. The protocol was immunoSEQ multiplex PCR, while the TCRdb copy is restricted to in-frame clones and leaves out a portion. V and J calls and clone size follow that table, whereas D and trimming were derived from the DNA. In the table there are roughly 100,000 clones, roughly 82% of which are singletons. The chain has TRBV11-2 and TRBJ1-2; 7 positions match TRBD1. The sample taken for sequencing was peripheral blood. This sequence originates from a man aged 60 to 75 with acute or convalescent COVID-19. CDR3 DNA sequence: TGTGCCAGCAGCCCCGGACAGGACTATGGCTACACCTTC. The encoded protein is CASSPGQDYGYTF.